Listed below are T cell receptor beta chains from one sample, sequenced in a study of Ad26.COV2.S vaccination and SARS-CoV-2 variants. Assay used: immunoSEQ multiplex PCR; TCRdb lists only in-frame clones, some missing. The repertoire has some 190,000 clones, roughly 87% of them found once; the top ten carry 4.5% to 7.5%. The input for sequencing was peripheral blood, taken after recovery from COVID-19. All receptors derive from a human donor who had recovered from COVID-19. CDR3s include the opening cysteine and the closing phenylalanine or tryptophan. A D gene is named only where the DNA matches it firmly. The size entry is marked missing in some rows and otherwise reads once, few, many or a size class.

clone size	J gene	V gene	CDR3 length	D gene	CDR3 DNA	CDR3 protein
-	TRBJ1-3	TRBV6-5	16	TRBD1	TGTGCCAGCAGTTCTGGACAGGGAGCTACTGGAAACACCATATATTTT	CASSSGQGATGNTIYF
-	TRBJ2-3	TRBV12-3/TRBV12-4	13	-	TGTGCCAGCAGGGGACCTCGCACAGATACGCAGTATTTT	CASRGPRTDTQYF
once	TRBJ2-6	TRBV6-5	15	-	TGTGCCAGCAACCTTATAGGGTCTGGGGCCAACGTCCTGACTTTC	CASNLIGSGANVLTF
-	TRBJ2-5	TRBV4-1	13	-	TGCGCCAGCAGCCAGCGGGACCCAGAGACCCAGTACTTC	CASSQRDPETQYF
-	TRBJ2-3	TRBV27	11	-	TGTGCCAGCAGTTCCTCAGATACGCAGTATTTT	CASSSSDTQYF
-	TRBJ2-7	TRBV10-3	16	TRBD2	TGTGCCATCAGCCTTACAAGCGGGGGAAGCTCCTACGAGCAGTACTTC	CAISLTSGGSSYEQYF
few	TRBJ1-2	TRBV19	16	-	TGTGCCAGTAGCCCCAGGTTGAGGGCCGACCTCTATGGCTACACCTTC	CASSPRLRADLYGYTF
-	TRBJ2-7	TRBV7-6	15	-	TGTGCCAGCAGCTTAGCATATCACTCTGGTTACGAGCAGTACTTC	CASSLAYHSGYEQYF
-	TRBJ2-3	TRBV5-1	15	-	TGCGCCAGCAGGAAGGGCTCTCCTAGCACAGATACGCAGTATTTT	CASRKGSPSTDTQYF
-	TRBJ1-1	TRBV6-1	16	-	TGTGCCAGCAGTGAAAGGGCAGGGAGCTCATACACTGAAGCTTTCTTT	CASSERAGSSYTEAFF
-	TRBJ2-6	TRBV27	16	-	TGTGCCATCCCTCAAAAGATACCAATCTGGGCCAACGTCCTGACTTTC	CAIPQKIPIWANVLTF
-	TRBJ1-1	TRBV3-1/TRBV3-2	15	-	TGTGCCAGCAGCCAAGATAGGTCAAGGGGCACTGAAGCTTTCTTT	CASSQDRSRGTEAFF
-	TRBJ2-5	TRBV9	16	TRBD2	TGTGCCAGCAGCGTTTCCGCGGGGGGGGTTCAAGAGACCCAGTACTTC	CASSVSAGGVQETQYF
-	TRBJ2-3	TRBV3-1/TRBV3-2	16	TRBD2	TGTGCCAGCAGCCTCGGGACTAGCGGTAGCACAGATACGCAGTATTTT	CASSLGTSGSTDTQYF
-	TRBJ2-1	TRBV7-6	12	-	TGTGCCAGCAGGTCTCTAGGGGGTGAGCAGTTCTTC	CASRSLGGEQFF
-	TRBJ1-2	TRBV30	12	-	TGTGCCTGGAGTGTATACTTCTATGGCTACACCTTC	CAWSVYFYGYTF
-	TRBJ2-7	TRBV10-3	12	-	TGTGCCATTAGGACCTCCTTGGGCGAGCAGTACTTC	CAIRTSLGEQYF
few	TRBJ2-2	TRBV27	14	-	TGTGCCAGCAGTCCCTTCTCGGGGCCCGGGGAGCTGTTTTTT	CASSPFSGPGELFF
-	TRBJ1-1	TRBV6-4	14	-	TGTGCCAGCAGTGACGGGGGGATGAACACTGAAGCTTTCTTT	CASSDGGMNTEAFF
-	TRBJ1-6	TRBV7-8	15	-	TGTGCCAGCAGCTTAGGGGCCAGGTCCATTGGAGCCCTCCACTTT	CASSLGARSIGALHF
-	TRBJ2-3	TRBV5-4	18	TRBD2	TGTGCCAGCAGGCGGCGAGTAGTAGCGGGAGGCCCTACAGATACGCAGTATTTT	CASRRRVVAGGPTDTQYF
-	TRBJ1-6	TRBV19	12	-	TGTGCCAGTTCGACAGATAATTCACCCCTCCACTTT	CASSTDNSPLHF
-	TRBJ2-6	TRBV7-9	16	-	TGTGCCAGCAGCTTAACCCCAACTCCTGGGGCCAACGTCCTGACTTTC	CASSLTPTPGANVLTF
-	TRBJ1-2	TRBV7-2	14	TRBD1	TGTGCCAGCAGCCCGCGACAGGGGATCTATGGCTACACCTTC	CASSPRQGIYGYTF
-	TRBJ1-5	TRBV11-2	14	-	TGTGCCAGCAGTCGCGAGGCAGGGAATCAGCCCCAGCATTTT	CASSREAGNQPQHF
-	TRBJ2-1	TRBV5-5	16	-	TGTGCCACTAACCCGGAGGGGACCTCGCGATTCAATGAGCAGTTCTTC	CATNPEGTSRFNEQFF
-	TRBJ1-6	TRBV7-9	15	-	TGTGCCAGCATCGCGTGGGGGGCCAACAATTCACCCCTCCACTTT	CASIAWGANNSPLHF
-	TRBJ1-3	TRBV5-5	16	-	TGTGCCAGCAGTACCGGGGTCATACACTCTGGAAACACCATATATTTT	CASSTGVIHSGNTIYF
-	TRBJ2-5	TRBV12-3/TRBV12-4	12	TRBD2	TGTGCCAGCTCCCTTCCGAGCGGGGACCAGTACTTC	CASSLPSGDQYF
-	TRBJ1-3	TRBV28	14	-	TGTGCCAGCAGTACCTCATGGTCTGGAAACACCATATATTTT	CASSTSWSGNTIYF
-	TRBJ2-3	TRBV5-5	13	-	TGTGCCAGCAGCTACATACTCACAGATACGCAGTATTTT	CASSYILTDTQYF
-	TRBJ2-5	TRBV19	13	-	TGTGCCAGTAGTATAGATCGGGGAGAGACCCAGTACTTC	CASSIDRGETQYF
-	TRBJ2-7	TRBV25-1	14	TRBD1	TGTGCCAGCAGTCCCCCGCAGGGGGCCTACGAGCAGTACTTC	CASSPPQGAYEQYF
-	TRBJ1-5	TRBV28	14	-	TGTGCCAGCAGGAACCGGGGCCCCAATCAGCCCCAGCATTTT	CASRNRGPNQPQHF
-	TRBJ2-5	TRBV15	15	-	TGTGCCACCAGCAGATCTAACAGGTTCCAAGAGACCCAGTACTTC	CATSRSNRFQETQYF
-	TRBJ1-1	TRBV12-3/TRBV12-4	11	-	TGTGCCAGCAGTTTGGGAACTGAAGCTTTCTTT	CASSLGTEAFF
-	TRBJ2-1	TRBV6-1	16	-	TGTGCCAGCAGTGAAGCGGGGACTGTAAGGAACAATGAGCAGTTCTTC	CASSEAGTVRNNEQFF
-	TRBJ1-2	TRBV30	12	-	TGTGCCTGGAGTCCGGGGGGGTATGGCTACACCTTC	CAWSPGGYGYTF
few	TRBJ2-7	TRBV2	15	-	TGTGCCAGCAGTGAAAGGGGGATCCTGGGGGACGAGCAGTACTTC	CASSERGILGDEQYF
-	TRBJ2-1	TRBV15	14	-	TGTGCCACCAGCAGGAGGGTAGGGTTCAATGAGCAGCTCTTC	CATSRRVGFNEQLF